These T cell receptor beta chains were read from a single sample in a study of CD8 T cells in ankylosing spondylitis. TCRdb passed the 5' RACE reads through MiXCR, listing each CDR3 protein once. The sample has more than 150,000 distinct CDR3 sequences, 18% seen once. Sequencing was done on a sample of blood, either unsorted or a sorted T cell fraction (not recorded which). These receptors originate from a male donor aged 10 to 30 with ankylosing spondylitis or in good health (not recorded which). The CDR3 runs from the conserved cysteine through the conserved F or W. The order of the fields is clone size, J gene, V gene, D gene, CDR3 DNA, CDR3 protein. The D gene is left open where the match is weak. For some rows the clone size is stated as once, few or many, or as a class when expanded; others skip it.

size: many
J: TRBJ2-2
V: TRBV6-1
D: NA
DNA: TGTGCCAGCAGGTGGAGAGGGCGGACCGGGGAGCTGTTTTTT
CDR3: CASRWRGRTGELFF

size: NA
J: TRBJ1-5
V: TRBV4-2
D: NA
DNA: TGTGCCAGCAGCCAAGGCGACCGAGATTTTCAGCCCCAGCATTTT
CDR3: CASSQGDRDFQPQHF

size: many
J: TRBJ2-1
V: TRBV2
D: TRBD1
DNA: TGTGCCAGCACCTGGACAGGGACGGGAAGCTCCTACAATGAGCAGTTCTTC
CDR3: CASTWTGTGSSYNEQFF

size: many
J: TRBJ1-4
V: TRBV5-1
D: TRBD1
DNA: TGCGCCAGCACTAAGGGACAGGGAGGCGAAAAACTGTTTTTT
CDR3: CASTKGQGGEKLFF

size: once
J: TRBJ2-1
V: TRBV7-8
D: NA
DNA: TGTGCCAGCAGCTTTACGGGAGTAGCCAATGAGCAGTTCTTC
CDR3: CASSFTGVANEQFF

size: few
J: TRBJ2-1
V: TRBV12-3/TRBV12-4
D: TRBD2
DNA: TGTGCCAGCAGTATAAAACTGACTAGCGGGAGGAACAATGAGCAGTTCTTC
CDR3: CASSIKLTSGRNNEQFF

size: many
J: TRBJ1-5
V: TRBV5-1
D: TRBD1
DNA: TGCGCCAGCAGCTTGGGGGACAGGGCCAGCAATCAGCCCCAGCATTTT
CDR3: CASSLGDRASNQPQHF

size: many
J: TRBJ1-2
V: TRBV7-2
D: NA
DNA: TGTGCCAGCAGAATACTATTCGACCCACTAGGTCCTGGCTACACCTTC
CDR3: CASRILFDPLGPGYTF

size: many
J: TRBJ2-4
V: TRBV5-1
D: TRBD1
DNA: TGCGCCAGCAGCTTGGCTCTTCCCCCAGGGGGCCAAAACATTCAGTACTTC
CDR3: CASSLALPPGGQNIQYF

size: many
J: TRBJ1-5
V: TRBV12-3/TRBV12-4
D: NA
DNA: TGTGCCAGCAGTTCCGGGGGCTCTAGCAATCAGCCCCAGCATTTT
CDR3: CASSSGGSSNQPQHF

size: NA
J: TRBJ1-1
V: TRBV29-1
D: NA
DNA: TGCAGCGTTGGGATGCAAACAGCTTTCTTT
CDR3: CSVGMQTAFF

size: NA
J: TRBJ2-1
V: TRBV6-2/TRBV6-3
D: TRBD2
DNA: TGTGCCAGCAGGCGACTAGCGACCTACAATGAGCAGTTCTTC
CDR3: CASRRLATYNEQFF

size: few
J: TRBJ2-7
V: TRBV20-1
D: NA
DNA: TGCAGTGCTAAATTTGTACAGTTCTCCTACGAGCAGTACTTC
CDR3: CSAKFVQFSYEQYF

size: many
J: TRBJ1-5
V: TRBV7-9
D: NA
DNA: TGTGCCAGCAGCTTCGGACCCCAACCGGGGAATCAGCCCCAGCATTTT
CDR3: CASSFGPQPGNQPQHF

size: many
J: TRBJ2-7
V: TRBV2
D: NA
DNA: TGTGCCAGCAGCGGGTCTACTGGGGGGCCCTCCTACGAGCAGTACTTC
CDR3: CASSGSTGGPSYEQYF

size: many
J: TRBJ2-6
V: TRBV12-3/TRBV12-4
D: NA
DNA: TGTGCCAGCAGACCAGACCAGGGTGATGGGGCCAACGTCCTGACTTTC
CDR3: CASRPDQGDGANVLTF

size: NA
J: TRBJ2-7
V: TRBV27
D: TRBD1
DNA: TGTGCCAGCAGTTGGGGACAGGGGGCGGGAGAGCAGTACTTC
CDR3: CASSWGQGAGEQYF

size: many
J: TRBJ2-1
V: TRBV3-1
D: NA
DNA: TGTGCCAGCAGCCAAGCCTCTACGAATGAGCAGTTCTTC
CDR3: CASSQASTNEQFF

size: NA
J: TRBJ1-3
V: TRBV7-2
D: NA
DNA: TGTGCCAGCAGCTTAGATATAAACACCATATATTTT
CDR3: CASSLDINTIYF

size: many
J: TRBJ1-3
V: TRBV6-2/TRBV6-3
D: NA
DNA: TGTGCCAGCAGTTCGGTCGGATCGAGAAACACCATATATTTT
CDR3: CASSSVGSRNTIYF

size: many
J: TRBJ1-1
V: TRBV12-3/TRBV12-4
D: NA
DNA: TGTGCCAGCAGTTTAGGGGGGGGAGTTGTCGTCGCTTTCTTT
CDR3: CASSLGGGVVVAFF

size: NA
J: TRBJ2-2
V: TRBV15
D: TRBD1
DNA: TGTGCCACCAGCAGGGACAGGGGGCTGGTCGGGGAGCTGTTTTTT
CDR3: CATSRDRGLVGELFF

size: many
J: TRBJ2-1
V: TRBV11-3
D: TRBD1
DNA: TGTGCCAGCAGCCCACGCGACAGGGTCGATGAGCAGTTCTTC
CDR3: CASSPRDRVDEQFF

size: many
J: TRBJ2-1
V: TRBV12-3/TRBV12-4
D: NA
DNA: TGTGCCAGCGGACGCGTTTACAATGAGCAGTTCTTC
CDR3: CASGRVYNEQFF

size: many
J: TRBJ1-2
V: TRBV7-6
D: TRBD1
DNA: TGTGCCAGCAGCTTAGGGACAGGGGGCAGCAGAACTAACTATGGCTACACCTTC
CDR3: CASSLGTGGSRTNYGYTF

size: many
J: TRBJ1-2
V: TRBV12-3/TRBV12-4
D: NA
DNA: TGTGCCAGCAGTCCTACGGACCCCCCGACCAGAATAGGATATGGCTACACCTTC
CDR3: CASSPTDPPTRIGYGYTF

size: many
J: TRBJ2-3
V: TRBV7-2
D: NA
DNA: TGTGCCAGCAGCCCCACTGGGACAAACACAGATACGCAGTATTTT
CDR3: CASSPTGTNTDTQYF

size: many
J: TRBJ1-2
V: TRBV7-2
D: NA
DNA: TGTGCCAGCAGCTTACGTCCAGGGGCTAACTATGGCTACACCTTC
CDR3: CASSLRPGANYGYTF

size: many
J: TRBJ2-1
V: TRBV7-2
D: TRBD2
DNA: TGTGCCAGCAGCCTAGCGGGAGGACGAGAGCAGTTCTTC
CDR3: CASSLAGGREQFF

size: NA
J: TRBJ2-5
V: TRBV29-1
D: NA
DNA: TGCAGCGTTGTCCAGGGGTTCCAAGAGACCCAGTACTTC
CDR3: CSVVQGFQETQYF

size: many
J: TRBJ2-1
V: TRBV7-3
D: TRBD2
DNA: TGTGCCAGCAGATCCAGCGGGAGTTCCTACAATGAGCAGTTCTTC
CDR3: CASRSSGSSYNEQFF

size: many
J: TRBJ2-1
V: TRBV4-3
D: NA
DNA: TGCGCCAGCAGCCAAGATACCTACAATGAGCAGTTCTTC
CDR3: CASSQDTYNEQFF

size: NA
J: TRBJ2-2
V: TRBV12-3/TRBV12-4
D: TRBD1
DNA: TGTGCCAGCAATTCGGGACAGTTCGTCGGGGAGCTGTTTTTT
CDR3: CASNSGQFVGELFF

size: many
J: TRBJ2-3
V: TRBV9
D: TRBD2
DNA: TGTGCCAGCAGCCCTCGACCCATCGTAGCGGGAGGGCAGTATTTT
CDR3: CASSPRPIVAGGQYF

size: many
J: TRBJ2-7
V: TRBV30
D: NA
DNA: TGTGCCTGGAGCTCACAGGGCACCCCCTACGAGCAGTACTTC
CDR3: CAWSSQGTPYEQYF

size: many
J: TRBJ2-6
V: TRBV3-1
D: NA
DNA: TGTGCCAGCAGCCAGTTCTCTGGGGCCAACGTCCTGACTTTC
CDR3: CASSQFSGANVLTF

size: NA
J: TRBJ2-3
V: TRBV12-3/TRBV12-4
D: TRBD2
DNA: TGTGCCAGTTCAGCGGGAGTCGCAGATACGCAGTATTTT
CDR3: CASSAGVADTQYF

size: few
J: TRBJ2-7
V: TRBV6-6
D: NA
DNA: TGTGCCAGCAGTGACGGGTCCAAGGCCTACGAGCAGTACTTC
CDR3: CASSDGSKAYEQYF